The entry below describes one TCR beta chain. This sample was included in a study of blood T cell repertoires in COVID-19. Study-level background: From the United States, Italy and Spain came samples of acute and convalescent COVID-19.

TCRdb's table, derived via immunoSEQ multiplex PCR, lists solely in-frame clones and lacks some. This table holds hundreds of thousands of clones, about 84% found once. The V end was cut by 3 bases, the J end by 2 bases, with 8 bases between. CDR3 length: 13 residues. Germline assignment: CDR1 MNHNS and CDR2 SASEGT. Sequencing input: peripheral blood. The chain combines TRBV6-1 with TRBJ2-7, with unresolved D. This receptor was identified in a woman older than 75 with acute or convalescent COVID-19. This chain's CDR3 is CASSEGQTYEQYF. The CDR3 DNA is TGTGCCAGCAGTGAGGGCCAGACCTACGAGCAGTACTTC.